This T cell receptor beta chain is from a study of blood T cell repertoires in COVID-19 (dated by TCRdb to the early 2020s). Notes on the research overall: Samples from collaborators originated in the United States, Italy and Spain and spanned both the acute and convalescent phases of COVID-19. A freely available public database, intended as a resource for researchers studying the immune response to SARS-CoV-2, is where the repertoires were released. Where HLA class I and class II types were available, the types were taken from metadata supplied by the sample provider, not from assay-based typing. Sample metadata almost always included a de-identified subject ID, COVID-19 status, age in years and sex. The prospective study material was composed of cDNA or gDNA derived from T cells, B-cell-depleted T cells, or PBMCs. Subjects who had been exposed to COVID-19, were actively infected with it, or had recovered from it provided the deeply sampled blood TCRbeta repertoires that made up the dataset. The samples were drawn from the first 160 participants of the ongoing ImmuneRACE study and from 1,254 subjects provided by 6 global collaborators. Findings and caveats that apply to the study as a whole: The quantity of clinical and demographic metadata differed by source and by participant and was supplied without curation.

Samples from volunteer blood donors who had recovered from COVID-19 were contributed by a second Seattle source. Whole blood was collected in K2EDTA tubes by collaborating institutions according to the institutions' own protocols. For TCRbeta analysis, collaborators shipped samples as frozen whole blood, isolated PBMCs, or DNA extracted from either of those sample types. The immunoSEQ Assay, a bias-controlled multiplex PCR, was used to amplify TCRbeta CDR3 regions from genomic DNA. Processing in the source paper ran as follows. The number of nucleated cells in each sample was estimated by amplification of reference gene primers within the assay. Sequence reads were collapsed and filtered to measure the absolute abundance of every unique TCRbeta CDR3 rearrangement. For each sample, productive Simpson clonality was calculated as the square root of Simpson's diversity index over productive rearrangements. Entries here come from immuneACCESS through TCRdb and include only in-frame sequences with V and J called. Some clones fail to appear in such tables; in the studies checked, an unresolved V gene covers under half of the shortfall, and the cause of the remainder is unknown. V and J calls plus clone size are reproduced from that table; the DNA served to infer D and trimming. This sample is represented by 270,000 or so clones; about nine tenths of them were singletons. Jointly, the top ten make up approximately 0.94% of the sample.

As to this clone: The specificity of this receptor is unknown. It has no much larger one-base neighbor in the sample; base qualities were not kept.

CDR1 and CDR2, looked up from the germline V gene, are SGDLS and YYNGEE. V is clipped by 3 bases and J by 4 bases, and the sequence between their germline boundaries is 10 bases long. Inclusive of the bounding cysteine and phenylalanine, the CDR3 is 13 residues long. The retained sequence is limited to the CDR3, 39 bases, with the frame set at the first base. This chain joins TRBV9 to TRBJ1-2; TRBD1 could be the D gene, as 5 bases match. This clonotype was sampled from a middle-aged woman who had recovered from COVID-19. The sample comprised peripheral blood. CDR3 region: CASSGTYGYGYTF. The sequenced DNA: TGTGCCAGCAGCGGGACATATGGCTATGGCTACACCTTC.